This T cell receptor (beta chain) was obtained from a study of identifying expanded T cells in peripheral blood. The method was immunoSEQ multiplex PCR; TCRdb's version includes in-frame clones alone and lacks a portion of them. The sample lists about 80,000 clones; 80% to 85% were seen once. The germline V and J ends were trimmed by 1 base and 2 bases, with 18 bases remaining between them. From germline, CDR1 is LGHNA and CDR2 YSLEER. This CDR3 spans 18 amino acids. Sequencing used blood. This chain links TRBV4-3 with TRBJ2-4; D uncertain. The sequence derives from a person between 18 and 69 years old in good health. The DNA of the CDR3 is TGCGCCAGCAGCCAAGGCCACGGTAGAGTTAAGACCAAAAACATTCAGTACTTC. Translating it yields CASSQGHGRVKTKNIQYF.